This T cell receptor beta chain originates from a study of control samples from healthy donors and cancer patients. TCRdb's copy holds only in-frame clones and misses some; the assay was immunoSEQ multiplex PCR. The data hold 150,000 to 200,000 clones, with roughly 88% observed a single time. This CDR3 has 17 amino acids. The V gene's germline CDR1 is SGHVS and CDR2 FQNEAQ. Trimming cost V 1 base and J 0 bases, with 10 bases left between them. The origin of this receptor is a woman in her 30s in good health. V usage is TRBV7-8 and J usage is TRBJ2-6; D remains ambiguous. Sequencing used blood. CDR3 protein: CASSLVNRLSGANVLTF. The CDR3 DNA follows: TGTGCCAGCAGCTTAGTAAACAGACTCTCTGGGGCCAACGTCCTGACTTTC.